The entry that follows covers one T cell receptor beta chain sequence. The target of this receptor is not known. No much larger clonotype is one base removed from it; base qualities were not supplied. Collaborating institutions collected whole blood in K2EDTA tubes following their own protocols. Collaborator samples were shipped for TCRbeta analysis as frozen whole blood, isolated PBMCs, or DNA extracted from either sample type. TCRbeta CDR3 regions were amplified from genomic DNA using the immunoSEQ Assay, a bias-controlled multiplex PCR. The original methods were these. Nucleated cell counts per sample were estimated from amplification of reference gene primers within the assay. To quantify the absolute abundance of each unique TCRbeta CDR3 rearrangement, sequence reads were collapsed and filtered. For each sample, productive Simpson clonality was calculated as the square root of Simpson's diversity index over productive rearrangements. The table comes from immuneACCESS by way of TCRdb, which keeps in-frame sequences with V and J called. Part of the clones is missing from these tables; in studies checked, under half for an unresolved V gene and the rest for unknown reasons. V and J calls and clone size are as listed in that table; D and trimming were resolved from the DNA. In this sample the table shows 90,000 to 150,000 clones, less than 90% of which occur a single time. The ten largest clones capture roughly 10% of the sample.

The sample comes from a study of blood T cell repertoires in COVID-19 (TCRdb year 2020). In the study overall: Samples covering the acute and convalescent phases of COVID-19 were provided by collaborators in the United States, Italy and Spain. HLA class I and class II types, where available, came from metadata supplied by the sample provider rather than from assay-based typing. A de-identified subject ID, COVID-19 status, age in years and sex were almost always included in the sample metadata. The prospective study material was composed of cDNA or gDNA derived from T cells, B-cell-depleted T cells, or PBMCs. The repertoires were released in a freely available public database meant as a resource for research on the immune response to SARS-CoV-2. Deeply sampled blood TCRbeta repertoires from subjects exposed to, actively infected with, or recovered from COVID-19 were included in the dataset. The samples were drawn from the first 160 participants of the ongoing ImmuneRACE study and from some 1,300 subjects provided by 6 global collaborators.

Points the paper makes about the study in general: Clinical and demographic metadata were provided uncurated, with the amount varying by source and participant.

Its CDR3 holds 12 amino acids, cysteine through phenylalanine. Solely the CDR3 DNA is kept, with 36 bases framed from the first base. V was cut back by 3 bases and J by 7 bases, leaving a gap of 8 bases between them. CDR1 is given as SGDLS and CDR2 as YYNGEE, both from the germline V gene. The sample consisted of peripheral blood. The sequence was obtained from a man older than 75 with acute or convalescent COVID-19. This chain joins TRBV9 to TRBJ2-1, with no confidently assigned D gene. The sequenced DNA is TGTGCCAGCAGCGCTAGAGAAAATGAGCAGTTCTTC. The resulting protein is CASSARENEQFF.